This T cell receptor beta chain is from a study of T-cell reconstitution after alpha-beta-depleted transplantation in children. The CDR3 runs to 14 residues. The germline V and J ends were trimmed by 4 bases and 5 bases, with 14 bases remaining between them. Germline CDR1 is MNHEY and CDR2 is SVGEGT. Unique molecular identifiers were incorporated when the TCRbeta library was constructed. TCRdb used MiXCR to reprocess the PCR reads, holding one entry per CDR3 protein. The table records around 680,000 distinct CDR3 sequences, around 16% of them present only once. This specimen was PBMCs from the stem cell graft donor, taken from the stem cell graft. The TCR comes from a human donor who donated a stem cell graft to a child with acute myeloid leukemia. The gene calls are TRBV6-2 or TRBV6-3 and TRBJ1-1, with D unclear. CDR3 nucleotides: TGTGCCAGCAGTTCCTTACAACCGGTTACTGAAGCTTTCTTT. Protein sequence: CASSSLQPVTEAFF.